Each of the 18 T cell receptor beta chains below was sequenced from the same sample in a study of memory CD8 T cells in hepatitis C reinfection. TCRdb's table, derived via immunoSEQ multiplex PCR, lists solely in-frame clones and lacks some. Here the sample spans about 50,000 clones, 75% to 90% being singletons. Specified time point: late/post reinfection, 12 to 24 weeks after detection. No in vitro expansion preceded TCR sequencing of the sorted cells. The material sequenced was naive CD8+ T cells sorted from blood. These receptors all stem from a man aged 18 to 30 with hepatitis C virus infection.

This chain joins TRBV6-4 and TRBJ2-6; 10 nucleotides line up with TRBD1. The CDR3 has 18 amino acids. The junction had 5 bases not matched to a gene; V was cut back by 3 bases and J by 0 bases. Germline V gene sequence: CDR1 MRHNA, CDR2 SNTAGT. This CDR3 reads CASSEAGTGVSGANVLTF. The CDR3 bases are TGTGCCAGCAGTGAGGCAGGGACAGGGGTCTCTGGGGCCAACGTCCTGACTTTC.

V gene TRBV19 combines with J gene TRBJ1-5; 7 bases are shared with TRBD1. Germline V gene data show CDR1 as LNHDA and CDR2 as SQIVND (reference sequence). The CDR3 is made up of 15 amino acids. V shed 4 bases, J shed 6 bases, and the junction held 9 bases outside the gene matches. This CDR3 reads CASSTAQGSFQPQHF. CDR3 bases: TGTGCCAGTAGTACTGCACAGGGGAGTTTTCAGCCCCAGCATTTT.

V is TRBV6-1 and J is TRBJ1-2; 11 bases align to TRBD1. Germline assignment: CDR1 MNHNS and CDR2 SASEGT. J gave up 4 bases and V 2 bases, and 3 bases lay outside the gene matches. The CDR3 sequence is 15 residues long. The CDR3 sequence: CASSEWTGGSYGYTF. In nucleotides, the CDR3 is TGTGCCAGCAGTGAATGGACAGGGGGCAGCTATGGCTACACCTTC.

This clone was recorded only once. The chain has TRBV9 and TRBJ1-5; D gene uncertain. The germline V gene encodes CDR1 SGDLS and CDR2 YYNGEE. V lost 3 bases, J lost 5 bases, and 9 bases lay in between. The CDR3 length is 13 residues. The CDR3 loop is CASSEPSHQPQHF. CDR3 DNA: TGTGCCAGCAGCGAGCCCTCCCATCAGCCCCAGCATTTT. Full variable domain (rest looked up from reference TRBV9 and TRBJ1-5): DSGVTQTPKHLITATGQRVTLRCSPRSGDLSVYWYQQSLDQGLQFLIQYYNGEERAKGNILERFSAQQFPDLHSELNLSSLELGDSALYFCASSEPSHQPQHFGDGTRLSIL.

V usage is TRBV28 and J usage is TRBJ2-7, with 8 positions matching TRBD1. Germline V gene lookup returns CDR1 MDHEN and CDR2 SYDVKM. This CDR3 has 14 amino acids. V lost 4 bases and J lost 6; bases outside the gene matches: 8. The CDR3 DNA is TGTGCCAGCAGTTCACGCCTACAGGGGGGCGAGCAGTACTTC. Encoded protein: CASSSRLQGGEQYF.

The CDR3, as DNA: TGCGCCAGCAGTGAGACGGGACAGGGGGACGCAGATACGCAGTATTTT. Amino acids: CASSETGQGDADTQYF. This chain uses TRBV10-2 with TRBJ2-3, with 11 bases aligning to TRBD1. The CDR3 totals 16 residues. Germline V gene sequence: CDR1 WSHSY, CDR2 SAAADI. With 2 bases clipped from V and 4 bases from J, the junction kept 5 bases outside the gene matches.

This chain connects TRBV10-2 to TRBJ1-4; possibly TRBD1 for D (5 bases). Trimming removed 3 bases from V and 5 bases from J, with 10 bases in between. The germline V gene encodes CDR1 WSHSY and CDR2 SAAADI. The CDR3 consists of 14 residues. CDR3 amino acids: CASSEGVRNEKLFF. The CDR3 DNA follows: TGCGCCAGCAGTGAAGGGGTGAGGAATGAAAAACTGTTTTTT.

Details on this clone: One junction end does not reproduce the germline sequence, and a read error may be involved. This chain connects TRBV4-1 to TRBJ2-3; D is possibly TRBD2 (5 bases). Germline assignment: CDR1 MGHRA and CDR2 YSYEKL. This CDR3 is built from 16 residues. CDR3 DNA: TGCGCCAGCAACCAAGGAGTCGGGATCGGCACAGATACGCAGTATTTT. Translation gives CASNQGVGIGTDTQYF.

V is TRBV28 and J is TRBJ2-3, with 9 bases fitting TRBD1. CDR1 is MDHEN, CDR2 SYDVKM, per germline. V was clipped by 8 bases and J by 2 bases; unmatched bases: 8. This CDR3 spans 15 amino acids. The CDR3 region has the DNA TGTGCCAGCTGGCCACAGGGGGCGACCACAGATACGCAGTATTTT. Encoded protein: CASWPQGATTDTQYF.

This CDR3 reads CSVETREDTEQFF. For the CDR3, the DNA is TGCAGCGTTGAGACGCGGGAGGACACTGAGCAGTTCTTC. The chain employs TRBV29-1 and TRBJ2-1; 8 bases fit TRBD2. Germline-derived CDR1 and CDR2 are SQVTM and ANQGSEA. The CDR3 has 13 amino acids. J was trimmed by 9 bases and V by 3 bases; bases with no gene match: 7.

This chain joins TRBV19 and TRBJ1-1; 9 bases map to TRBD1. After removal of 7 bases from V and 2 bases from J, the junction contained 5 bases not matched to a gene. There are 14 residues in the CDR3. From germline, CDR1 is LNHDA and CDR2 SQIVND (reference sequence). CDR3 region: CASTVTGGNTEAFF. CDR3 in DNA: TGTGCCAGTACCGTAACAGGGGGCAACACTGAAGCTTTCTTT.

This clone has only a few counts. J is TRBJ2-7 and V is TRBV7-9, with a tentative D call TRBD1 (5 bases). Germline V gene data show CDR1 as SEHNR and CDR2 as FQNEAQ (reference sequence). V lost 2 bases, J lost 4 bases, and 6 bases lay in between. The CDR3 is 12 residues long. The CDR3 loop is CASSLSGYEQYV. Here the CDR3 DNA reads TGTGCCAGCAGCTTATCAGGGTACGAGCAGTACGTC.

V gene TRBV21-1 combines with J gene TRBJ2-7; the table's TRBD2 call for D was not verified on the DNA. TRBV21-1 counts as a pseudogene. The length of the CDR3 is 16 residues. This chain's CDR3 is CASSKVGGTSSYEQYF. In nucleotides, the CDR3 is TGTGCCAGCAGCAAAGTAGGCGGGACCTCCTCCTACGAGCAGTACTTC.

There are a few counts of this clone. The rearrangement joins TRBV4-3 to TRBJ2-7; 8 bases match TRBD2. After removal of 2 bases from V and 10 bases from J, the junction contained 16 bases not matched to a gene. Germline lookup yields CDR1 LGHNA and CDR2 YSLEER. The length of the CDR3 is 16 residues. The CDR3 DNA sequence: TGCGCCAGCAGCCAATACGCAACCGGGACTACTAGCGGCCAGTACGTC. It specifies CASSQYATGTTSGQYV.

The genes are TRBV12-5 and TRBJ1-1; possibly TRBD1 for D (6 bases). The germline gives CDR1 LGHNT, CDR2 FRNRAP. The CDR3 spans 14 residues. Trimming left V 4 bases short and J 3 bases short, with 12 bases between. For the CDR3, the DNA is TGTGCTAGTGGTTCCGCAGGGGCCGACACTGAAGCTTTCTTT. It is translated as CASGSAGADTEAFF.

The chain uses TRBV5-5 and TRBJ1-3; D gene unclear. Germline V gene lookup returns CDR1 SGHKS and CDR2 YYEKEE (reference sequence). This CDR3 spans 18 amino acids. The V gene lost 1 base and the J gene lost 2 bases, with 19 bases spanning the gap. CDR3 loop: CASSLFDGGITPGNTIYF. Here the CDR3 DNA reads TGTGCCAGCAGCTTGTTCGACGGAGGGATAACCCCTGGAAACACCATATATTTT.

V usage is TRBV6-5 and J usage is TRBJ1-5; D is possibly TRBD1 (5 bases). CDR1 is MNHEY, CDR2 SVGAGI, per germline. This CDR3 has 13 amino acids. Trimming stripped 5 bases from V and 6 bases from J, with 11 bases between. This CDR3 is CASSQGPGQPQHF. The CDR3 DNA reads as TGTGCCAGCAGTCAGGGTCCGGGTCAGCCCCAGCATTTT.

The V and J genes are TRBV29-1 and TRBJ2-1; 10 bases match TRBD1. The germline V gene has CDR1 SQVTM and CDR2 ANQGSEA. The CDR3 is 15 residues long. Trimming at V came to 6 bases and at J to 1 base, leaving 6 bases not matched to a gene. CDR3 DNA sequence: TGCAGCGTCGCACCGGGACAGGGGTCCTACAATGAGCAGTTCTTC. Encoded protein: CSVAPGQGSYNEQFF.